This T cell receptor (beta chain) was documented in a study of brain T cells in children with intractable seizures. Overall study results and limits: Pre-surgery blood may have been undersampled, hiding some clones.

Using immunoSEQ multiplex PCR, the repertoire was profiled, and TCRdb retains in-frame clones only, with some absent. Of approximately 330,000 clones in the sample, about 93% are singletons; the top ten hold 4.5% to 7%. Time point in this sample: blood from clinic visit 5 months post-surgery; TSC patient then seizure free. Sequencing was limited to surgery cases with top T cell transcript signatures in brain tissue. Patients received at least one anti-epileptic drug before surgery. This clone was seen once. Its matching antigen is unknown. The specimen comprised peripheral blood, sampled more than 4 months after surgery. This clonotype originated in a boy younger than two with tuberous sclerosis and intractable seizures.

The CDR3 reads CASSISGANVLTF. The CDR3 nucleotides read TGTGCCAGCAGCATTTCTGGGGCCAACGTCCTGACTTTC. The chain combines TRBV6-5 with TRBJ2-6; D unclear. From germline, CDR1 is MNHEY and CDR2 SVGAGI. The ends were cut back, 6 bases at V and 1 base at J, with 4 bases in the middle. There are 13 residues in the CDR3.